The sequence of this T cell receptor beta chain was determined in a study of blood T cell repertoires in COVID-19. Study overall: Acute-phase and convalescent COVID-19 samples originated in the United States, Italy and Spain.

For this clone: Other DNA sequences in the sample encode the same CDR3.

Here immunoSEQ multiplex PCR was the method, and the copy in TCRdb shows in-frame clones only, minus some. Of 50,000 to 60,000 clones in the sample, 82% were seen once. What was sequenced was peripheral blood. This clonotype was sampled from a human donor in a cohort sampled during active or convalescent COVID-19.

The CDR3 DNA is TGTGCCAGCAGTCGACAGGAAAAACTGTTTTTT. Translating gives CASSRQEKLFF. The V and J genes are TRBV6-6 and TRBJ1-4; TRBD1 might be the D (5 bases). Germline CDR1 reads MNHNY; CDR2 reads SVGAGI (reference sequence). The V end lost 5 bases, the J end lost 8 bases, and 6 bases lay between the germline ends. The CDR3 length is 11 residues.